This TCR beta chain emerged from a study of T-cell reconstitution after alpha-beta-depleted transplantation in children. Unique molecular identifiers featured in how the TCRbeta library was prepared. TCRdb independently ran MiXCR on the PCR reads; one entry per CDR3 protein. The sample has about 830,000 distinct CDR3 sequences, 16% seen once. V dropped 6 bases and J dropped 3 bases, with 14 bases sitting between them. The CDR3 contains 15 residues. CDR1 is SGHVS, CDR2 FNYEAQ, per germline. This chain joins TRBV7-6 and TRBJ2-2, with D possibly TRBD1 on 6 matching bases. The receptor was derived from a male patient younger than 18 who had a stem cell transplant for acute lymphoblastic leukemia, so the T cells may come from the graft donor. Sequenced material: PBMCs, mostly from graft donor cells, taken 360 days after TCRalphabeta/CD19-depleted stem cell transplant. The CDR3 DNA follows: TGTGCCAGCAGTCTAACTCAGGGGTACACCGGGGAGCTGTTTTTT. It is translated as CASSLTQGYTGELFF.